This TCR beta chain was obtained from a study of control samples from healthy donors and cancer patients. This clone showed up just once. Repertoires were generated with immunoSEQ multiplex PCR, while TCRdb's copy carries only in-frame clones and drops some. The table records around 90,000 clones, around nine tenths of them present only once. The sequence was obtained from a young man in good health. Input material: blood.

This CDR3 reads CASSDSGANVLTF. The CDR3 nucleotides are TGTGCCAGCAGTGATAGTGGGGCCAACGTCCTGACTTTC. The chain joins TRBV7-3 to TRBJ2-6; D gene ambiguous. Trimming took 6 bases from V and 3 from J, leaving 6 bases between them. This CDR3 comprises 13 residues. Germline CDR1 SGHTA, CDR2 FQGTGA.